Listed here are 27 T cell receptor beta chains from one sample, sequenced in a study of blood T cell repertoires in COVID-19. Using immunoSEQ multiplex PCR, the repertoire was profiled, and TCRdb retains in-frame clones only, with some absent. Of about 140,000 clones listed, 75% to 85% were seen once; the top ten hold around 4.8%. Sequencing was done on a sample of peripheral blood. Source of these receptors: a woman aged 80 or over with active or convalescent COVID-19.

The chain couples TRBV5-1 to TRBJ2-5; TRBD1 agrees at 8 bases. Germline CDR1 SGHRS, CDR2 YFSETQ. This CDR3 contains 15 residues. V trimming: 0 bases; J trimming: 5 bases; junction bases outside the gene matches: 6. DNA for the CDR3: TGCGCCAGCAGCTTGGTAGCAGGGGGCCGGGAGACCCAGTACTTC. This gives the protein CASSLVAGGRETQYF.

This sequence joins TRBV29-1 and TRBJ1-4; D unclear. Germline assignment: CDR1 SQVTM and CDR2 ANQGSEA. The V and J ends lost 4 bases and 8 bases respectively, with 17 bases between them. The CDR3 consists of 14 residues. CDR3 nucleotides: TGCAGCGTTGTACCGGCCAAGGGCGGGGAAAAACTGTTTTTT. Protein: CSVVPAKGGEKLFF. Filled out from reference TRBV29-1 and TRBJ1-4, the complete variable domain reads SAVISQKPSRDICQRGTSLTIQCQVDSQVTMMFWYRQQPGQSLTLIATANQGSEATYESGFVIDKFPISRPNLTFSTLTVSNMSPEDSSIYLCSVVPAKGGEKLFFGSGTQLSVL.

The chain carries TRBV7-8 and TRBJ2-2; maybe TRBD1 (6 bases). The CDR3 length is 16 residues. Trimming left V 0 bases short and J 3 bases short, with 11 bases between. Germline lookup yields CDR1 SGHVS and CDR2 FQNEAQ. CDR3: CASSLAQGRYTGELFF. The CDR3 DNA is TGTGCCAGCAGCTTAGCACAGGGCAGATACACCGGGGAGCTGTTTTTT.

The table lists this clone with a few counts. V is TRBV6-5 and J is TRBJ2-3; no firm D call. Trimming removed 5 bases from V and 5 bases from J, with 5 bases in between. This CDR3 is built from 11 residues. Germline V CDR1 and CDR2: MNHEY, SVGAGI. The CDR3 nucleotides are TGTGCCAGCAGTAACGGAGATACGCAGTATTTT. Translated: CASSNGDTQYF.

The rearrangement links TRBV2 to TRBJ2-2, with 7 positions matching TRBD1. CDR1 is SNHLY, CDR2 FYNNEI, per germline. The V segment lost 6 bases and the J segment 6 bases; nucleotides outside the gene matches: 13. The CDR3 extends over 16 amino acids. The chain's CDR3 is CASSETRQGSAGELFF. DNA of the CDR3: TGTGCCAGCAGCGAGACACGACAGGGTAGCGCCGGGGAGCTGTTTTTT.

The chain links TRBV4-3 to TRBJ2-1; 9 bases match TRBD2. Germline V CDR1 and CDR2: LGHNA, YSLEER. The CDR3 loop spans 17 amino acids. Trimming at V came to 0 bases and at J to 2 bases, leaving 5 bases not matched to a gene. The CDR3 DNA reads as TGCGCCAGCAGCCAAGATTGGCGGGGGGGCGCCTACAATGAGCAGTTCTTC. It translates to CASSQDWRGGAYNEQFF.

The J gene is TRBJ1-1, the V gene TRBV9; a weak D match, TRBD1 (5 bases). Between the trimmed V and J ends, which lost 3 bases and 6 bases, there was a span of 9 bases. The CDR3 runs to 12 residues. Germline loops: CDR1 SGDLS, CDR2 YYNGEE. The DNA for the CDR3 is TGTGCCAGCAGCGATGGGGACTCTGAAGCTTTCTTT. This encodes CASSDGDSEAFF.

The chain carries TRBV7-9 and TRBJ1-2; TRBD1 aligns across 9 bases. The CDR3 is 16 residues long. Per germline, CDR1 SEHNR and CDR2 FQNEAQ (reference sequence). Losses at the gene ends were 0 bases for V and 4 bases for J; bases not matched to a gene: 6. The CDR3, as DNA: TGTGCCAGCAGCTTAGCCCCCGGGACAGGGATCTATGGCTACACCTTC. Protein sequence: CASSLAPGTGIYGYTF. Filled out from reference TRBV7-9 and TRBJ1-2, the complete variable domain reads DTGVSQNPRHKITKRGQNVTFRCDPISEHNRLYWYRQTLGQGPEFLTYFQNEAQLEKSRLLSDRFSAERPKGSFSTLEIQRTEQGDSAMYLCASSLAPGTGIYGYTFGSGTRLTVV.

The chain recombines TRBV7-8 with TRBJ2-5, with D possibly being TRBD1 (6 bases). Trimming cost V 5 bases and J 3 bases, with 10 bases left between them. Germline CDR1 is SGHVS and CDR2 is FQNEAQ. The CDR3 covers 13 residues. The DNA of the CDR3 is TGTGCCAGCAGCGTGGACAGAGAAGAGACCCAGTACTTC. Encoded protein: CASSVDREETQYF.

The V and J genes are TRBV5-1 and TRBJ2-2, with TRBD1 as a possible D gene (5 bases). Germline CDR1 reads SGHRS; CDR2 reads YFSETQ. This CDR3 contains 15 residues. V lost 4 bases and J lost 1, with 11 bases in between. CDR3 sequence reads: CASSLRGQNTGELFF. CDR3 nucleotide sequence: TGCGCCAGCAGCCTGAGAGGACAGAACACCGGGGAGCTGTTTTTT.

This clone was picked up one time. The chain is built from TRBV11-3 and TRBJ1-3; 7 bases map to TRBD1. The CDR3 contains 18 residues. Germline V CDR1 and CDR2: SGHNT, YENEEA. V gave up 5 bases and J gave up 0 bases; unmatched junction bases: 13. This CDR3 reads CASSHAAKQGSSGNTIYF. Written as DNA, the CDR3 is TGTGCCAGCAGCCACGCCGCTAAACAGGGGAGCTCTGGAAACACCATATATTTT. Full variable domain (outside the CDR3, taken from reference TRBV11-3 and TRBJ1-3): EAGVVQSPRYKIIEKKQPVAFWCNPISGHNTLYWYLQNLGQGPELLIRYENEEAVDDSQLPKDRFSAERLKGVDSTLKIQPAELGDSAVYLCASSHAAKQGSSGNTIYFGEGSWLTVV.

A few counts support this clone. The J gene is TRBJ2-7, the V gene TRBV7-2, with 12 positions matching TRBD2. Germline CDR1 SGHTA, CDR2 FQGNSA. Germline trimming cut 5 bases from V and 3 bases from J; bases unmatched to any gene: 2. CDR3 size: 14 residues. The CDR3 loop is CASSPLAGGYEQYF. Written as DNA, the CDR3 is TGTGCCAGCAGCCCACTAGCGGGGGGCTACGAGCAGTACTTC.

The V gene is TRBV9, the J gene TRBJ1-2, with D perhaps TRBD1 (5 bases). The CDR3 is 15 residues long. V was pared by 3 bases and J by 2 bases, with 14 bases between. CDR1 and CDR2 (germline): SGDLS, YYNGEE. The CDR3 DNA is TGTGCCAGCAGCGGCGGGACGGCAAGAAACTATGGCTACACCTTC. This codes for CASSGGTARNYGYTF.

The chain links TRBV5-1 to TRBJ2-7, with D perhaps matching TRBD2 (5 bases). The V end was cut by 5 bases, the J end by 1 base, with 7 bases between. CDR1 is SGHRS and CDR2 is YFSETQ in the germline V gene. CDR3 length: 12 amino acids. DNA of the CDR3: TGCGCCAGCAGTCGGGGATCCTACGAGCAGTACTTC. Protein sequence: CASSRGSYEQYF.

The V gene is TRBV2, the J gene TRBJ1-2; D remains unclear. CDR1 and CDR2 (germline): SNHLY, FYNNEI. This CDR3 has 13 amino acids. The V end lost 6 bases, the J end lost 4 bases, and 12 bases lay between the germline ends. The CDR3 DNA is TGTGCCAGCAGCGAAACGCGGTCCTATGGCTACACCTTC. Translation: CASSETRSYGYTF.

Only a few counts were recorded for this clone. The chain recombines TRBV30 with TRBJ1-5; 7 bases match TRBD1. Looked up from germline, CDR1 is GTSNPN and CDR2 is SVGIG (reference sequence). The CDR3 contains 13 residues. The junction had 6 bases not matched to a gene; V was cut back by 1 base and J by 9 bases. The chain's CDR3 is CAWSAGQGGPQHF. CDR3 DNA: TGTGCCTGGAGTGCGGGGCAGGGGGGGCCCCAGCATTTT. Drawing the rest from reference TRBV30 and TRBJ1-5, the complete variable domain is SQTIHQWPATLVQPVGSPLSLECTVEGTSNPNLYWYRQAAGRGLQLLFYSVGIGQISSEVPQNLSASRPQDRQFILSSKKLLLSDSGFYLCAWSAGQGGPQHFGDGTRLSIL.

This chain connects TRBV14 to TRBJ1-2; 8 nucleotides match TRBD1. J lost 8 bases, V lost 4 bases, and 12 bases had no gene match. Germline values: CDR1 SGHDN, CDR2 FVKESK. This CDR3 has 15 amino acids. Here the CDR3 DNA reads TGTGCCAGCAGCCCGGATGACCGGGACAGGCTCGGCTACACCTTC. It specifies CASSPDDRDRLGYTF.

The J gene is TRBJ2-7, the V gene TRBV28; D is perhaps TRBD1 (6 bases). The CDR3 is 13 residues long. Germline V gives CDR1 MDHEN, CDR2 SYDVKM. V shed 8 bases and J shed 4 bases, with 15 bases lying between them. CDR3 protein: CASRQVPIYEQYF. CDR3 nucleotides: TGTGCCAGCCGACAGGTTCCTATTTACGAGCAGTACTTC.

V gene TRBV7-7 combines with J gene TRBJ2-5; no definite D call. This CDR3 region has 11 residues. The germline V gene encodes CDR1 SSHAT and CDR2 FNYEAQ (reference sequence). DNA for the CDR3: TGTGCTACGGTGGTTTCAAAGACCCAGTACTTC. It specifies CATVVSKTQYF.

This clone was detected only a few times. The chain employs TRBV3-1 (or the pseudogene TRBV3-2) and TRBJ1-5; TRBD1 is a possible D gene (6 bases). The CDR3 is 15 residues long. The V gene's germline CDR1 is LGHDT and CDR2 YNNKEL (reference sequence). V lost 1 base to trimming and J lost 9 bases, with 16 bases between them. CDR3 in amino acids: CASSQGAGGLRPQHF. DNA of the CDR3: TGTGCCAGCAGCCAAGGGGCGGGGGGGCTCAGGCCCCAGCATTTT.

This sequence joins TRBV7-9 and TRBJ1-4; D unclear. The CDR3 has 11 residues. Germline V gene lookup returns CDR1 SEHNR and CDR2 FQNEAQ (reference sequence). The V end lost 1 base, the J end lost 13 bases, and 7 bases lay between the germline ends. The CDR3, as DNA: TGTGCCAGCAGCTTAGAGGGAGGACTGTTTTTT. Translated, it gives CASSLEGGLFF.

V gene TRBV7-9 combines with J gene TRBJ1-2; D is perhaps TRBD1 (6 bases). The CDR3 runs to 15 residues. Looked up from germline, CDR1 is SEHNR and CDR2 is FQNEAQ (reference sequence). V was clipped by 3 bases and J by 11 bases, with 22 bases between them. CDR3 protein: CASSFGFGDTTNYTF. For the CDR3, the DNA is TGTGCCAGCAGCTTTGGGTTCGGGGACACGACGAATTACACCTTC.

The CDR3 DNA follows: TGTGCCAGCAGCTTACAGGACAGGCGCGCAACTAATGAAAAACTGTTTTTT. It specifies CASSLQDRRATNEKLFF. The chain carries TRBV7-2 and TRBJ1-4; 7 bases line up with TRBD1. Germline trimming cut 2 bases from V and 0 bases from J; bases unmatched to any gene: 6. This CDR3 spans 17 amino acids. CDR1 and CDR2 (germline): SGHTA, FQGNSA.

This clone was observed a few times. V gene TRBV11-3 combines with J gene TRBJ2-7; D remains unclear. This CDR3 region has 13 residues. The V and J ends lost 1 base and 4 bases respectively, with 8 bases between them. The germline gives CDR1 SGHNT, CDR2 YENEEA. CDR3 sequence: CASSLGAIYEQYF. In DNA, the CDR3 is TGTGCCAGCAGCTTAGGAGCTATTTACGAGCAGTACTTC.

This chain connects TRBV7-9 to TRBJ1-4; D uncertain. V was shortened by 5 bases and J by 3 bases, with 13 bases between the two germline ends. CDR1 is SEHNR and CDR2 is FQNEAQ in the germline V gene (reference sequence). The CDR3 consists of 15 residues. The CDR3 loop is CASSTTRGANEKLFF. The CDR3 nucleotides are TGTGCCAGCAGCACTACGCGCGGGGCTAATGAAAAACTGTTTTTT.

J is TRBJ1-4 and V is TRBV30, with TRBD1 identical over 7 bases. V trimming: 7 bases; J trimming: 0 bases; junction bases outside the gene matches: 11. The CDR3 loop spans 16 amino acids. Germline values: CDR1 GTSNPN, CDR2 SVGIG (reference sequence). The CDR3: CAFRQGVSSTNEKLFF. CDR3 DNA sequence: TGTGCCTTTAGACAGGGAGTGTCTTCAACTAATGAAAAACTGTTTTTT.

The V and J genes are TRBV4-1 and TRBJ2-1; possibly TRBD2 for D (7 bases). Looked up from germline, CDR1 is MGHRA and CDR2 is YSYEKL. CDR3 size: 14 residues. The V end lost 2 bases, the J end lost 16 bases, and 21 bases lay between the germline ends. As DNA, the CDR3 is TGCGCCAGCAGCCAAAGACTGGGGGGGCGCCCTAATTTCTTC. It encodes CASSQRLGGRPNFF.